This TCR beta chain was obtained from a study of T cells after yellow fever vaccination (dated by TCRdb to between 2017 and 2020). A note on the overall study: The SMART-Seq v4 Ultra Low Input RNA kit was used to prepare libraries from fractions with low cell numbers. To track T-cell clones before and after primary and booster YFV17D yellow fever vaccination, bulk TCR alpha and beta repertoires were sequenced longitudinally. Two healthy male donors, one aged 18 to 30 and one aged 30 to 40 years, made up the cohort. Blood was collected at multiple timepoints before and after primary and secondary immunization, and bulk PBMC replicates and cell subsets were isolated.

Overall results and qualifications from the work: Because only two donors were included in the study, the extent to which the findings can be generalized is limited. After the booster, most clones that had expanded after primary vaccination were detected again (around 96% of CD4 and about 88% of CD8), suggesting broad maintenance of memory. A small share of clonotypes was detected in both CD4 and CD8 compartments, with the overlap likely arising from convergent recombination. Computational filtering was needed because FACS-sorted repertoires could contain abundant contaminating clonotypes from the bulk population. Compared with the primary T-cell response, the secondary T-cell response was faster but weaker, reaching its peak on day 5 rather than on day 15.

Read against the paper, the sample's treatment or condition label means: live attenuated yellow fever vaccine strain. At each blood-draw timepoint, two biological replicates of bulk PBMCs were obtained. A standard Ficoll-Paque protocol was used to isolate PBMCs from peripheral blood. RNA was extracted with TriZol from bulk PBMCs, CD4 and CD8 fractions, and dextramer-positive and dextramer-negative fractions. With respect to this clonotype: The target of this receptor is not known. Per-nucleotide qualities are absent, and no much larger clonotype sits a single base away.

The sequencer listed for this sample is Illumina NovaSeq 6000. TCR cDNA was made using 5'RACE template switching, a step that added a universal primer site and unique molecular identifiers. cDNA synthesis was primed from both the TCR alpha and TCR beta constant segments. Two PCR steps were used to amplify libraries, with sample barcodes and sequencing adapters being added in the second step. Libraries were sequenced on Illumina HiSeq 2500 (2x100 bp) or NovaSeq (2x150 bp). Per the source publication's procedure: MIGEC handled demultiplexing of reads and collapsing into UMI consensus sequences, while MiXCR performed V(D)J alignment. Vaccine-responding clonotypes were defined with edgeR using replicate PBMC samples, requiring FDR below 0.01 and a log2 fold change above 5 up to day 15. Bulk clonotypes were assigned CD4 or CD8 identity according to which sequenced CD4 or CD8 repertoire held them at higher abundance. TCRdb trimmed public reads at Q25 via fastp, called clones via MiXCR and kept in-frame beta chains. Rows are combined by CDR3 protein, so each entry shows the most common genes and DNA. V and J calls and clone size were set by TCRdb, not the authors. The sample records approximately 330,000 distinct CDR3 sequences, approximately 4% of which are singletons. The top ten hold around 23% of the sample.

Sample: PBMCs, taken 5 days after the yellow fever booster vaccination. This receptor was identified in a man aged 18-30 years who received the YFV17D yellow fever vaccine.

The DNA sequence is given as TGCGCCAGCAGCCTGCCCGGGGGACAATATAACACTGAAGCTTTCTTT. Its translation reads: CASSLPGGQYNTEAFF. The V and J segments used are TRBV4-1 and TRBJ1-1; the D gene is possibly TRBD1, with 6 bases matching. CDR1 and CDR2 are drawn from the germline V gene: MGHRA, YSYEKL. From the cysteine up to the phenylalanine, the CDR3 has a length of 16 residues. The entry retains the CDR3 DNA only, 48 bases that are in frame from base 1. V lost 4 bases and J lost 2 bases; the stretch between them is 17 bases long.